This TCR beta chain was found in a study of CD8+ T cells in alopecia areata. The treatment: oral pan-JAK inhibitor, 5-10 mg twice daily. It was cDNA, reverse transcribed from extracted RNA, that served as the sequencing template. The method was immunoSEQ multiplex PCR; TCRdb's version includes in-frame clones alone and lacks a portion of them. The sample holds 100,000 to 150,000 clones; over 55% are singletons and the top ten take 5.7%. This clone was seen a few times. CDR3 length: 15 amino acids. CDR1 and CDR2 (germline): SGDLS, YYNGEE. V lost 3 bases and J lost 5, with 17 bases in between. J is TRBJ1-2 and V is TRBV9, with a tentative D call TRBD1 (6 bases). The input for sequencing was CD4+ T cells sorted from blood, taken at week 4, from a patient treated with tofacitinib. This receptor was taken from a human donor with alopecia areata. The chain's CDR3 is CASSATTGSGYGYTF. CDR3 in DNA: TGTGCCAGCAGCGCAACTACAGGGTCGGGGTATGGCTACACCTTC.